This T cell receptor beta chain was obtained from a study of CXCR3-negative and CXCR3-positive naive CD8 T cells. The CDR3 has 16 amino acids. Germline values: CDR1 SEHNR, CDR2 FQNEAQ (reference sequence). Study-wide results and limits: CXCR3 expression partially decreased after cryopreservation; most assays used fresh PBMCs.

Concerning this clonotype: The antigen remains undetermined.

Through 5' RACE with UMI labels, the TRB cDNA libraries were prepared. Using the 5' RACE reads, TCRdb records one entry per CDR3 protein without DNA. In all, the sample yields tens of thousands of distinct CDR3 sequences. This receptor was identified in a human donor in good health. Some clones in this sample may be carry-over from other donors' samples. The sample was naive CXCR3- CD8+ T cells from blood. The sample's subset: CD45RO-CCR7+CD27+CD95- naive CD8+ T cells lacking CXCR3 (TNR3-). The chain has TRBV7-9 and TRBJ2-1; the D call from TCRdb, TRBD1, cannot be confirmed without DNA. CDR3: CASSPRTVSSYNEQFF. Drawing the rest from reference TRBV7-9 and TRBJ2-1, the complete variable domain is DTGVSQNPRHKITKRGQNVTFRCDPISEHNRLYWYRQTLGQGPEFLTYFQNEAQLEKSRLLSDRFSAERPKGSFSTLEIQRTEQGDSAMYLCASSPRTVSSYNEQFFGPGTRLTVL.